This TCR beta chain was obtained from a study of blood T cell repertoires in COVID-19. Overall study context: COVID-19 samples, acute and convalescent, were from the United States, Italy and Spain. Nucleic acid was either cDNA or gDNA, and it came from T cells, B-cell-depleted T cells, or PBMCs.

Comments on this clone: This CDR3 is also generated by other DNA sequences in the sample.

The V gene lost 3 bases and the J gene lost 2 bases, with 13 bases spanning the gap. In germline, CDR1 is DFQATT, CDR2 SNEGSKA (reference sequence). The CDR3 covers 14 residues. In the study's own analysis: Reference gene primers were amplified, and this amplification served to estimate nucleated cell counts. The table came from immunoSEQ multiplex PCR; TCRdb's copy has only in-frame clones and leaves some out. The V and J calls and the clone size are those of that table, but D and trimming were determined from the DNA. The table records about 48,000 clones, roughly 87% of them present only once. The clonotype originates from a woman of 80 years or more with acute or convalescent COVID-19. V and J are TRBV20-1 and TRBJ1-2; a possible D gene is TRBD1 (6 bases). Material for sequencing was peripheral blood. Here the CDR3 reads CSASPGQGNYGYTF. The CDR3 bases are TGCAGTGCTAGTCCAGGCCAGGGGAACTATGGCTACACCTTC.